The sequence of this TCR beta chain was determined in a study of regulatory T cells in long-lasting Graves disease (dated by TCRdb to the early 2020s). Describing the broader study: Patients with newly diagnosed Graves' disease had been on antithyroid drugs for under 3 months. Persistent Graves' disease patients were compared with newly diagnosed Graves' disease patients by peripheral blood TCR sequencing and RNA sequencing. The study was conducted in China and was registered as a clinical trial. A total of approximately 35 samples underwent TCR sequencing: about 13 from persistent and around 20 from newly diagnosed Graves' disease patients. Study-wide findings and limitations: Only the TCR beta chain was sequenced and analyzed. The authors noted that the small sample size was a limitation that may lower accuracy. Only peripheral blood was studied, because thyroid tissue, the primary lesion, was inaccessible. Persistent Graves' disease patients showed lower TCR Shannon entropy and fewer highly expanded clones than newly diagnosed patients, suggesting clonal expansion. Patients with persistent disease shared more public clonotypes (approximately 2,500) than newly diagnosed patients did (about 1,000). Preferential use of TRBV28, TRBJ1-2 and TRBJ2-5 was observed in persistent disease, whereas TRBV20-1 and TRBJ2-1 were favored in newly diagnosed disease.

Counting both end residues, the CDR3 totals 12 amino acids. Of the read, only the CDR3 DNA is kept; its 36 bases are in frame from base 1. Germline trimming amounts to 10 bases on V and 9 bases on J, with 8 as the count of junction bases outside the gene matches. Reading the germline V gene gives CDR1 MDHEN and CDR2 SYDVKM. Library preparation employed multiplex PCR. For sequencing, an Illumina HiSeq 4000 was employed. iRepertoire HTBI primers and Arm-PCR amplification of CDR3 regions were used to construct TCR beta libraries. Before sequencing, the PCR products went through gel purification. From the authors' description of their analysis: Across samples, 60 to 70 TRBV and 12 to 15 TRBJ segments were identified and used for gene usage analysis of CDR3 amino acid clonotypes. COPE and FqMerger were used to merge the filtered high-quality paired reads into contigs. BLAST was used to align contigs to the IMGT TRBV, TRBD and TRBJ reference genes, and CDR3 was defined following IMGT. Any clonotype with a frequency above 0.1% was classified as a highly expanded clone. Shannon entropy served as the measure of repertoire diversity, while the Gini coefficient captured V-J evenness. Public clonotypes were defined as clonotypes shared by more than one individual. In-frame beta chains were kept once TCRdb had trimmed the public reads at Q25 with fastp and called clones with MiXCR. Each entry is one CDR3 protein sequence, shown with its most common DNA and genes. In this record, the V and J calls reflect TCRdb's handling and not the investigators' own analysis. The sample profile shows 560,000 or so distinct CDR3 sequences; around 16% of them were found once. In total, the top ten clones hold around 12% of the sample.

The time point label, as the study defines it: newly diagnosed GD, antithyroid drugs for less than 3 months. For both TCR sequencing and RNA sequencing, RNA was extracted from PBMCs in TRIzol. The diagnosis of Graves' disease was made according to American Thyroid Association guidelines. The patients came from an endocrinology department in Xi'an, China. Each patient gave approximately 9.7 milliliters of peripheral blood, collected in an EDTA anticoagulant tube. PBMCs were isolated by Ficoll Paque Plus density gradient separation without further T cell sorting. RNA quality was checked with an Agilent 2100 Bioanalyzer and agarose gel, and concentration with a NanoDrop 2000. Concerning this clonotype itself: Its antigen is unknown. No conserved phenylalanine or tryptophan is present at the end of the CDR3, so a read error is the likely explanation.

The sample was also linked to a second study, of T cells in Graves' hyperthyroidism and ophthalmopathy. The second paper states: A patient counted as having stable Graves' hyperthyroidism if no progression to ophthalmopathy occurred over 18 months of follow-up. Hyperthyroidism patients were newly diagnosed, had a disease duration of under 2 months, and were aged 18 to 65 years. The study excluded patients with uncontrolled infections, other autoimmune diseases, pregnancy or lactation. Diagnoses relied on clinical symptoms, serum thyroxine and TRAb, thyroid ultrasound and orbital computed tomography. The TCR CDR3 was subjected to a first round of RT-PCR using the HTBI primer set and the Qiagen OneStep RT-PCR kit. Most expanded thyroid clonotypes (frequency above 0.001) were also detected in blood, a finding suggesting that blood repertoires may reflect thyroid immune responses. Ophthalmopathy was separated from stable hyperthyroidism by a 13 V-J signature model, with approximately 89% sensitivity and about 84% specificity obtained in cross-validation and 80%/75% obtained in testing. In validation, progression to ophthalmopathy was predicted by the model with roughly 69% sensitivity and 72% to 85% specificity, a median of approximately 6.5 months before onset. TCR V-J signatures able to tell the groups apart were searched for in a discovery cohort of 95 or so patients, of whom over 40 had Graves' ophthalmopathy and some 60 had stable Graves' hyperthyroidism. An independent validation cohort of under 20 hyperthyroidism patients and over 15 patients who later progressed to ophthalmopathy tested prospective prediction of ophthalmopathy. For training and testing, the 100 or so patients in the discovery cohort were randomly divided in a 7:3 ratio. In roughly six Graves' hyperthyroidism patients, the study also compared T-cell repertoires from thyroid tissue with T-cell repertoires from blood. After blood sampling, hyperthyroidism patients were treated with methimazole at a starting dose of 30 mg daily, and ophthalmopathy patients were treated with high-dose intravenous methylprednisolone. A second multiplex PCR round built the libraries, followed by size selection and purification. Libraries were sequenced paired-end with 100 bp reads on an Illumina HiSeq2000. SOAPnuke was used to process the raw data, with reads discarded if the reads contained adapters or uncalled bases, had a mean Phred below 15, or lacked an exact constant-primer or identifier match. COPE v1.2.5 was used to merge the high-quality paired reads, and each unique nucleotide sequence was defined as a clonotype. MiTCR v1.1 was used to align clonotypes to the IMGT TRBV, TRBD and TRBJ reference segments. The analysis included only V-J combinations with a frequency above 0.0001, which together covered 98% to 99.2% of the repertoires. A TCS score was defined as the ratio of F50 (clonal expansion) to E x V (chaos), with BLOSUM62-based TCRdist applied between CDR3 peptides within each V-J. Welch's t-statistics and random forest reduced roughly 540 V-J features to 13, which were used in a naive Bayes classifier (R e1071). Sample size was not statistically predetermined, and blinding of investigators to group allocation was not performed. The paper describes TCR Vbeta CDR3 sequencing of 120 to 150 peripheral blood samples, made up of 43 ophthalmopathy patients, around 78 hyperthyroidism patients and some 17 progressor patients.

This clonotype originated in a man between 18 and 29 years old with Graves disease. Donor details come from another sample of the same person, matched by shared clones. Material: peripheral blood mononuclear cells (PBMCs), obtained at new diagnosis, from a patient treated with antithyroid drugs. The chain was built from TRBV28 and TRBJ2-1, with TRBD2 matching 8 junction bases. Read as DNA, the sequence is TGTGCCACCACCGGTGCGGGGGGTGAGCAGTTCTCC. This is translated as CATTGAGGEQFS.